What follows are 20 T cell receptor beta chains derived from one specimen sequenced in a study of T-cell reconstitution after alpha-beta-depleted transplantation in children (dated by TCRdb to about 2016). The library was made by PCR. Sequenced using an Illumina HiSeq 2500. To normalize quantification of the TCRbeta repertoire, the TCR libraries were built with molecular barcoding that relied on unique molecular identifiers. The raw public reads went through TCRdb reprocessing: fastp at Q25, MiXCR clone calling, in-frame beta chains kept. Merged by CDR3 protein, the rows form single entries marked with the most common genes and DNA. The sample includes around 530,000 distinct CDR3 sequences, with approximately 32% observed a single time. The ten largest clonotypes hold 2% to 3% of the sample. This material consisted of PBMCs from the stem cell graft donor, taken from the stem cell graft. These TCRs come from a human donor who donated a stem cell graft to a child with aplastic anemia.

This clonotype was found once. The chain has TRBV18 and TRBJ2-5; 8 positions agree with TRBD2. There are 16 residues in the CDR3. Germline V gives CDR1 KGHSH, CDR2 LQKENI. V shed 1 base and J 1 base; nucleotides not matched to a gene: 5. Written as DNA, the CDR3 is TGTGCCAGCTCACCACAAACAGCGGGAGCCCAAGAGACCCAGTACTTC. Translating gives CASSPQTAGAQETQYF.

This chain joins TRBV18 and TRBJ2-7; D is perhaps TRBD1 (5 bases). The CDR3 is 13 amino acids. V lost 3 bases and J lost 5, with 11 bases in between. Per germline, CDR1 KGHSH and CDR2 LQKENI. Here the CDR3 reads CASSPPGRDEQYV. The CDR3 DNA sequence: TGTGCCAGCTCACCCCCAGGCAGGGACGAGCAGTACGTC.

The sample holds a few counts of this clonotype. This sequence joins TRBV12-5 and TRBJ2-2; TRBD1 or TRBD2 may be the D gene (5 bases each). The CDR3 covers 13 residues. Between the trimmed V and J ends, which lost 10 bases and 2 bases, there was a span of 11 bases. Germline-derived CDR1 and CDR2 are LGHNT and FRNRAP. The CDR3: CATGRDNTGELFF. CDR3 DNA sequence: TGTGCTACCGGACGGGACAACACCGGGGAGCTGTTTTTT. Complete variable domain (other parts from reference TRBV12-5 and TRBJ2-2): DARVTQTPRHKVTEMGQEVTMRCQPILGHNTVFWYRQTMMQGLELLAYFRNRAPLDDSGMPKDRFSAEMPDATLATLKIQPSEPRDSAVYFCATGRDNTGELFFGEGSRLTVL.

V gene TRBV11-2 combines with J gene TRBJ2-1; either TRBD1 or TRBD2 may fit D (5 bases each). This CDR3 has 18 residues. V was clipped by 1 base and J by 0 bases, with 16 bases between them. Germline CDR1 and CDR2: SGHAT and FQNNGV. The CDR3 DNA is TGTGCCAGCAGCTTAGGCCCCGTCGGGGCCAGCTCCTACAATGAGCAGTTCTTC. Its protein is CASSLGPVGASSYNEQFF.

The chain joins TRBV21-1 to TRBJ2-1; TRBD1 is the table's D call, not checked against the DNA. TRBV21-1 is noted as a pseudogene. The CDR3 is 14 amino acids. This chain's CDR3 is CASTSAGTVNEQFF. CDR3 DNA: TGTGCCAGCACCTCAGCTGGGACAGTAAATGAGCAGTTCTTC.

This clonotype was seen more than once but under ten times. The V gene is TRBV6-6, the J gene TRBJ2-7; 8 nucleotides match TRBD1. V lost 10 bases to trimming and J lost 3 bases; unmatched junction nucleotides: 5. The CDR3 is 12 residues long. Germline V gives CDR1 MNHNY, CDR2 SVGAGI (reference sequence). The CDR3 loop is CATGQGNYEQYF. Here the CDR3 DNA reads TGTGCCACCGGACAGGGAAACTACGAGCAGTACTTC.

V and J are TRBV12-3 or TRBV12-4 and TRBJ1-5, with a weak D call TRBD1 (6 bases). V lost 3 bases, J lost 9 bases, and 15 bases lay in between. CDR3 size: 14 residues. CDR3 residues: CASSLGQGSLPQHF. In DNA form, the CDR3 reads TGTGCCAGCAGTTTGGGGCAGGGGAGTCTGCCCCAGCATTTT.

This rearrangement joins TRBV18 to TRBJ1-2, with D possibly TRBD1 on 5 matching bases. V was pared by 3 bases and J by 2 bases, with 13 bases between. Germline CDR1 and CDR2: KGHSH and LQKENI. CDR3 length: 15 amino acids. The CDR3 coding sequence is TGTGCCAGCTCACCCCCGGGACCGTCCAACTATGGCTACACCTTC. Its translation: CASSPPGPSNYGYTF.

The chain has TRBV5-1 and TRBJ2-6; D call uncertain. CDR1 is SGHRS, CDR2 YFSETQ, per germline. CDR3 length equals 16 residues. The V and J ends lost 1 base and 0 bases respectively, with 8 bases between them. The CDR3 loop reads CASSLHRSSGANVLTF. As DNA, the CDR3 is TGCGCCAGCAGCTTGCACAGAAGCTCTGGGGCCAACGTCCTGACTTTC.

The rearrangement joins TRBV7-2 to TRBJ1-1; D is unresolved. Germline CDR1 reads SGHTA; CDR2 reads FQGNSA. The CDR3 runs to 16 residues. V was clipped by 2 bases and J by 4 bases, with 17 bases between them. The CDR3 DNA reads as TGTGCCAGCAGCTTACTCGTTACAGCCGTGCTCACTGAAGCTTTCTTT. It is translated as CASSLLVTAVLTEAFF.

This chain connects TRBV6-2 or TRBV6-3 to TRBJ1-5; 9 bases fit TRBD1. V was clipped by 4 bases and J by 2 bases; unmatched bases: 12. Germline V gives CDR1 MNHEY, CDR2 SVGEGT. This CDR3 has 18 residues. The CDR3 loop is CASSFRTGAYRGNQPQHF. The CDR3 region has the DNA TGTGCCAGCAGTTTCCGGACAGGGGCGTATAGAGGCAATCAGCCCCAGCATTTT.

The CDR3 loop reads CSVEGGDSQEMTEAFF. CDR3 nucleotides: TGCAGCGTTGAGGGGGGGGATTCACAGGAGATGACTGAAGCTTTCTTT. V usage is TRBV29-1 and J usage is TRBJ1-1; D perhaps matches TRBD1 (5 bases). The germline V gene has CDR1 SQVTM and CDR2 ANQGSEA. Trimming removed 3 bases at V and 5 bases at J, with 22 bases between. This CDR3 has 16 amino acids.

CDR3 in DNA: TGTGCCAGCAGTTCCTTCGGTCTGACAGATACGCAGTATTTT. It encodes CASSSFGLTDTQYF. The chain recombines TRBV12-3 or TRBV12-4 with TRBJ2-3; D unresolved. This CDR3 has 14 residues. Trimming left V 4 bases short and J 3 bases short, with 11 bases between.

V usage is TRBV11-2 and J usage is TRBJ1-5, with 8 positions matching TRBD1. The CDR3 contains 15 residues. Looked up from germline, CDR1 is SGHAT and CDR2 is FQNNGV. V was clipped by 4 bases and J by 2 bases; unmatched bases: 4. As DNA, the CDR3 is TGTGCCAGCAGCTCAGGGGGCGTTGGCAATCAGCCCCAGCATTTT. Its translation is CASSSGGVGNQPQHF.

The chain is built from TRBV6-6 and TRBJ2-3, with D possibly TRBD2 on 6 matching bases. The CDR3 has 13 amino acids. V was trimmed by 11 bases and J by 0 bases, leaving 12 bases between them. In germline, CDR1 is MNHNY, CDR2 SVGAGI (reference sequence). The CDR3 nucleotides are TGTGCCTCTTACGCGGGGAGCACAGATACGCAGTATTTT. Its protein product is CASYAGSTDTQYF.

The V gene is TRBV24-1, the J gene TRBJ1-5, with 9 bases aligning to TRBD1. Trimming took 7 bases from V and 5 from J; bases not matched to a gene: 20. The CDR3 totals 19 residues. Germline V lookup: CDR1 KGHDR, CDR2 SFDVKD. The CDR3 DNA reads as TGTGCCACCAGCGGCGGTGGGGGACAGGGTCACTCCTGGGATCAGCCCCAGCATTTT. Its protein product is CATSGGGGQGHSWDQPQHF.

The gene calls are TRBV5-4 and TRBJ2-7; 8 nucleotides align to TRBD2. The CDR3 is 15 residues long. V dropped 0 bases and J dropped 2; count of bases not matched to a gene: 4. Germline V gene sequence: CDR1 SGHNT, CDR2 YYREEE (reference sequence). This CDR3 is CASSLGAGVTYEQYV. CDR3 DNA sequence: TGTGCCAGCAGCTTGGGAGCGGGAGTTACCTACGAGCAGTACGTC.

The sample holds a few counts of this clonotype. The chain uses TRBV27 and TRBJ1-5; the D is unclear. Per the germline V gene, CDR1 is MNHEY and CDR2 is SMNVEV (reference sequence). The CDR3 runs to 14 residues. The germline V and J ends were trimmed by 3 bases and 6 bases, with 12 bases remaining between them. CDR3 in amino acids: CASSFGGPSQPQHF. Here the CDR3 DNA reads TGTGCCAGCAGTTTTGGAGGGCCGAGTCAGCCCCAGCATTTT.

This clonotype was seen only a few times. The genes are TRBV5-1 and TRBJ1-4; possibly TRBD1 for D (5 bases). The germline CDR1 and CDR2 sequences are SGHRS and YFSETQ. Deletions cut 4 bases from V and 17 bases from J, with 21 bases between. The CDR3 runs to 13 residues. The DNA of the CDR3 is TGCGCCAGCAGCCCCCGGGACGGCAAGCTCGTTTTTTTT. Translation: CASSPRDGKLVFF.

J is TRBJ1-2 and V is TRBV5-6, with D maybe TRBD1 (6 bases). The CDR3 has 14 amino acids. From germline, CDR1 is SGHDT and CDR2 YYEEEE. With 4 bases removed from V and 3 bases from J, the gap between germline ends came to 13 bases. CDR3 loop: CASSPPRGYYGYTF. The CDR3 DNA reads TGTGCCAGCAGCCCGCCCAGGGGTTACTATGGCTACACCTTC.